The sample holds many counts of the clone carrying this TCR beta chain. Its specificity is not known. Via MiXCR, TCRdb re-called the 5' RACE reads, giving one row per CDR3 protein. Among roughly 490,000 distinct CDR3 sequences listed, 5.3% were seen once. This record comes from a study of CD8 T cells in ankylosing spondylitis. Germline V gives CDR1 MNHEY, CDR2 SVGAGI. Unmatched junction bases numbered 13, after V lost 3 bases and J lost 1 base. CDR3 length equals 18 residues. Regarding the study as a whole: Ankylosing spondylitis blood appeared to carry a characteristic TCR beta motif of eight or nine highly homologous variants. From matched ankylosing spondylitis synovial fluid, disease-linked clones were reportedly recovered at significantly enriched levels. Disease-linked clones were found to be CD8+ and relatively rare in peripheral blood.

The receptor was isolated from a male donor with ankylosing spondylitis. Material: blood, either unsorted or a sorted T cell fraction (not recorded which). J is TRBJ1-1 and V is TRBV6-5; 8 bases match TRBD1. This CDR3 reads CASSYSPFPGTGNTEAFF. Here the CDR3 DNA reads TGTGCCAGCAGTTATTCTCCCTTTCCCGGGACAGGGAACACTGAAGCTTTCTTT.